One and the same sample provided the 29 T cell receptor beta chains below, sequenced in a study of cytomegalovirus exposure and HLA in healthy donors. Method: immunoSEQ multiplex PCR; TCRdb's copy keeps in-frame clones and lacks some. The sample includes 100,000 to 150,000 clones, around 94% of them seen just once. Sequenced: PBMCs. The receptors derive from a woman aged 18-29 years in good health and CMV-seronegative.

The chain joins TRBV15 to TRBJ2-4, with 7 nucleotides matching TRBD1. Looked up from germline, CDR1 is LNHNV and CDR2 is YYDKDF (reference sequence). The CDR3 extends over 17 amino acids. The V and J ends lost 1 base and 0 bases, in that order; junction bases with no gene match: 6. The CDR3 protein is CATSRVDREVAKNIQYF. CDR3 nucleotide sequence: TGTGCCACCAGCAGAGTAGACAGGGAAGTAGCCAAAAACATTCAGTACTTC.

This chain joins TRBV7-3 and TRBJ2-2; perhaps TRBD2 as D (5 bases). V dropped 6 bases and J dropped 1 base, with 12 bases sitting between them. Per germline, CDR1 SGHTA and CDR2 FQGTGA. The CDR3 covers 15 residues. The DNA for the CDR3 is TGTGCCAGCAGTCCAGGACTCGAGAACACCGGGGAGCTGTTTTTT. Translation: CASSPGLENTGELFF.

V and J are TRBV5-1 and TRBJ2-3; 15 bases align to TRBD2. Looked up from germline, CDR1 is SGHRS and CDR2 is YFSETQ. The CDR3 consists of 19 residues. Trimming took 3 bases from V and 2 from J; bases not matched to a gene: 10. CDR3 DNA: TGCGCCAGCAGCTGGGACCCGGGACTAGCGGGGGGCTTCACAGATACGCAGTATTTT. It specifies CASSWDPGLAGGFTDTQYF.

The chain employs TRBV6-5 and TRBJ2-7; D is uncertain. The CDR3 loop spans 14 amino acids. Germline assignment: CDR1 MNHEY and CDR2 SVGAGI. Trimming left V 6 bases short and J 3 bases short, with 15 bases between. The CDR3 here is CASSQLGGGYEQYF. CDR3 DNA sequence: TGTGCCAGCAGCCAACTTGGCGGTGGCTACGAGCAGTACTTC.

The chain couples TRBV2 to TRBJ2-2, with D perhaps matching TRBD2 (6 bases). This CDR3 contains 12 residues. The V end lost 7 bases, the J end lost 8 bases, and 11 bases lay between the germline ends. CDR1 and CDR2 (germline): SNHLY, FYNNEI. CDR3 loop: CASILGGGELFF. The CDR3 DNA sequence: TGTGCCAGCATACTCGGGGGAGGGGAGCTGTTTTTT.

This chain joins TRBV2 and TRBJ2-7, with no clear D. This CDR3 spans 14 amino acids. Germline CDR1 is SNHLY and CDR2 is FYNNEI. The V gene lost 2 bases and the J gene lost 2 bases, with 10 bases spanning the gap. The CDR3 reads CASSELGSTYEQYF. CDR3 DNA: TGTGCCAGCAGTGAACTGGGCAGTACCTACGAGCAGTACTTC.

V is TRBV6-5 and J is TRBJ1-5, with D perhaps matching TRBD1 (6 bases). The length of the CDR3 is 13 residues. V gave up 5 bases and J gave up 9 bases, with 14 bases separating them. Per germline, CDR1 MNHEY and CDR2 SVGAGI. Written as DNA, the CDR3 is TGTGCCAGCAGTCTCAGGGGCCCAGCGCCCCAGCATTTT. Its protein is CASSLRGPAPQHF.

The rearrangement joins TRBV18 to TRBJ1-3, with 11 bases identical to TRBD1. CDR3 length: 16 residues. Germline lookup yields CDR1 KGHSH and CDR2 LQKENI. The V segment lost 6 bases and the J segment 2 bases; nucleotides outside the gene matches: 6. The CDR3 spells CASSQGQGATGNTIYF. In DNA form, the CDR3 reads TGTGCCAGCTCCCAAGGACAGGGGGCCACTGGAAACACCATATATTTT.

This chain connects TRBV5-1 to TRBJ2-3; D possibly corresponds to TRBD2 (5 bases). The CDR3 is 14 residues long. Germline CDR1 reads SGHRS; CDR2 reads YFSETQ. V lost 5 bases to trimming and J lost 0 bases, with 10 bases between them. For the CDR3, the DNA is TGCGCCAGCAGGGTCGAGGGAAGCACAGATACGCAGTATTTT. Encoded protein: CASRVEGSTDTQYF.

The gene calls are TRBV27 and TRBJ2-1; 9 bases agree with TRBD2. The ends lost 5 bases at V and 4 bases at J; junction bases unmatched: 12. CDR1 and CDR2 from the germline V gene are MNHEY and SMNVEV (reference sequence). The CDR3 extends over 17 amino acids. For the CDR3, the DNA is TGTGCCAGCAGTACACGACCGGGACTAGCAGATTACAATGAGCAGTTCTTC. Translated: CASSTRPGLADYNEQFF.

This chain joins TRBV2 and TRBJ1-1; maybe TRBD1 (5 bases). CDR3 length: 11 residues. The V and J ends lost 7 bases and 6 bases respectively, with 9 bases between them. From germline, CDR1 is SNHLY and CDR2 FYNNEI. As DNA, the CDR3 is TGTGCCAGCACTGCAGGGCCTGAAGCTTTCTTT. It specifies CASTAGPEAFF.

The V gene is TRBV28, the J gene TRBJ1-4, with D tentatively TRBD1 (5 bases). The CDR3 sequence is 17 residues long. With 8 bases removed from V and 4 bases from J, the gap between germline ends came to 23 bases. Germline V gives CDR1 MDHEN, CDR2 SYDVKM. The chain's CDR3 is CASGLGGATPLNEKLFF. The CDR3, as DNA: TGTGCCAGCGGCCTTGGAGGGGCTACCCCACTTAATGAAAAACTGTTTTTT.

This clone appeared once. CDR3 nucleotide sequence: TGTGCCAGCAGCTTCGGGGGGCCAGAGACCCAGTACTTC. Protein: CASSFGGPETQYF. The chain joins TRBV7-9 to TRBJ2-5; possible D gene TRBD2, 7 bases. Trimming stripped 3 bases from V and 4 bases from J, with 9 bases between. The CDR3 has 13 residues. In germline, CDR1 is SEHNR, CDR2 FQNEAQ (reference sequence).

This chain uses TRBV5-1 with TRBJ1-2, with 7 bases identical to TRBD1. V trimming: 3 bases; J trimming: 3 bases; junction bases outside the gene matches: 8. CDR3 length equals 15 residues. Germline assignment: CDR1 SGHRS and CDR2 YFSETQ. The CDR3 sequence is CASSSRQGTYYGYTF. DNA of the CDR3: TGCGCCAGCAGCTCTCGACAGGGAACCTACTATGGCTACACCTTC. Supplemented by reference TRBV5-1 and TRBJ1-2, the full variable domain reads KAGVTQTPRYLIKTRGQQVTLSCSPISGHRSVSWYQQTPGQGLQFLFEYFSETQRNKGNFPGRFSGRQFSNSRSEMNVSTLELGDSALYLCASSSRQGTYYGYTFGSGTRLTVV.

The chain combines TRBV7-9 with TRBJ2-7; possibly TRBD1 for D (6 bases). Trimming stripped 5 bases from V and 7 bases from J, with 21 bases between. This CDR3 is 15 amino acids long. Per the germline V gene, CDR1 is SEHNR and CDR2 is FQNEAQ (reference sequence). For the CDR3, the DNA is TGTGCCAGCAGCGGGGCCGTCGACAGGTCGGGGGAGCAGTACTTC. Amino acids: CASSGAVDRSGEQYF.

The J gene is TRBJ2-1, the V gene TRBV5-1; 9 bases line up with TRBD2. Germline V gene lookup returns CDR1 SGHRS and CDR2 YFSETQ. The CDR3 is 19 residues long. V trimming: 2 bases; J trimming: 7 bases; junction bases outside the gene matches: 19. The CDR3 sequence is CASSFLLSSGSLAGNEQFF. In DNA, the CDR3 is TGCGCCAGCAGCTTTCTTTTAAGTAGCGGGAGCCTGGCGGGAAATGAGCAGTTCTTC.

This chain connects TRBV6-5 to TRBJ1-5; D unresolved. Deletions cut 6 bases from V and 0 bases from J, with 12 bases between. This CDR3 spans 15 amino acids. Germline-derived CDR1 and CDR2 are MNHEY and SVGAGI. CDR3 nucleotides: TGTGCCAGCAGACTTCATTCTTATAGCAATCAGCCCCAGCATTTT. Encoded protein: CASRLHSYSNQPQHF.

This clone appeared a few times. The genes are TRBV29-1 and TRBJ2-7; 9 bases line up with TRBD1. The ends lost 4 bases at V and 5 bases at J; junction bases unmatched: 21. The CDR3 is 18 residues long. CDR1 SQVTM and CDR2 ANQGSEA come from the germline V gene. CDR3 in amino acids: CSVASGQGGFLGIDEQYF. The CDR3, as DNA: TGCAGCGTTGCCTCGGGACAGGGAGGTTTTCTTGGAATTGACGAGCAGTACTTC.

The chain employs TRBV30 and TRBJ1-6; D is perhaps TRBD1 (6 bases). Germline assignment: CDR1 GTSNPN and CDR2 SVGIG (reference sequence). The V end lost 3 bases, the J end lost 7 bases, and 13 bases lay between the germline ends. CDR3 length equals 14 residues. The CDR3 region has the DNA TGTGCCTGGAGCGGGACACGGAGGAATTCACCCCTCCACTTT. Amino acids: CAWSGTRRNSPLHF.

The chain links TRBV9 to TRBJ1-4, with a tentative D call TRBD1 (6 bases). Germline values: CDR1 SGDLS, CDR2 YYNGEE. The CDR3 is 13 residues long. Trimming removed 6 bases at V and 4 bases at J, with 10 bases between. The CDR3 DNA reads TGTGCCAGCACCTCAGGGGTTAATGAAAAACTGTTTTTT. This encodes CASTSGVNEKLFF.

The chain is built from TRBV6-5 and TRBJ2-3, with D hard to call. The germline CDR1 and CDR2 sequences are MNHEY and SVGAGI. With 0 bases removed from V and 2 bases from J, the gap between germline ends came to 9 bases. The CDR3 is made up of 15 amino acids. The CDR3 region has the DNA TGTGCCAGCAGTTACTCGATGACTTACACAGATACGCAGTATTTT. Translated, it gives CASSYSMTYTDTQYF.

This clone was seen a handful of times. J is TRBJ1-4 and V is TRBV5-1; 8 bases are a match to TRBD1. This CDR3 is 15 amino acids long. CDR1 is SGHRS and CDR2 is YFSETQ in the germline V gene. V dropped 4 bases and J dropped 3; count of bases not matched to a gene: 5. CDR3 region: CASSPTGAPNEKLFF. In DNA, the CDR3 is TGCGCCAGCAGCCCGACAGGGGCCCCTAATGAAAAACTGTTTTTT.

This clone was recorded once. The chain has TRBV19 and TRBJ1-4, with TRBD1 matching over 7 bases. The CDR3 is 16 residues long. Germline values: CDR1 LNHDA, CDR2 SQIVND (reference sequence). V was pared by 5 bases and J by 9 bases, with 15 bases of the junction left unmatched. The CDR3 reads CASSPYRTGVGQKLFF. The CDR3 nucleotides read TGTGCCAGTAGTCCCTACCGGACAGGCGTGGGGCAAAAACTGTTTTTT.

J is TRBJ2-3 and V is TRBV15; TRBD1 matches 11 bases. The CDR3 extends over 15 amino acids. V shed 5 bases and J 4 bases; nucleotides not matched to a gene: 5. Germline values: CDR1 LNHNV, CDR2 YYDKDF (reference sequence). The CDR3 DNA reads TGTGCCACCAGCGAGGACAGGGGGCGTCCAGATACGCAGTATTTT. It yields the protein CATSEDRGRPDTQYF.

This rearrangement joins TRBV6-5 to TRBJ1-2, with 8 bases fitting TRBD1. The germline CDR1 and CDR2 sequences are MNHEY and SVGAGI. The CDR3 contains 15 residues. The J segment lost 5 bases and the V segment lost 3 bases, leaving 8 bases of the junction unmatched. CDR3 nucleotide sequence: TGTGCCAGCAGTTATACCACAGGGGGGGTTTATGGCTACACCTTC. Amino acids: CASSYTTGGVYGYTF.

The rearrangement uses TRBV5-1 and TRBJ2-1, with 11 bases aligning to TRBD2. V shed 0 bases and J 6 bases; nucleotides not matched to a gene: 5. Germline V lookup: CDR1 SGHRS, CDR2 YFSETQ. This CDR3 region has 16 residues. The CDR3 here is CASSLAGTSGFNEQFF. Here the CDR3 DNA reads TGCGCCAGCAGCTTGGCCGGGACTAGCGGATTCAATGAGCAGTTCTTC. The entire variable domain, with the rest obtained from reference TRBV5-1 and TRBJ2-1, is as follows: KAGVTQTPRYLIKTRGQQVTLSCSPISGHRSVSWYQQTPGQGLQFLFEYFSETQRNKGNFPGRFSGRQFSNSRSEMNVSTLELGDSALYLCASSLAGTSGFNEQFFGPGTRLTVL.

This rearrangement joins TRBV5-1 to TRBJ2-1, with 11 bases aligning to TRBD1. Germline V gives CDR1 SGHRS, CDR2 YFSETQ. The V and J ends lost 7 bases and 6 bases, in that order; junction bases with no gene match: 3. The CDR3 sequence is 13 residues long. The CDR3 here is CASRGTGGNEQFF. DNA for the CDR3: TGCGCCAGCCGAGGGACAGGGGGCAATGAGCAGTTCTTC.

The chain couples TRBV18 to TRBJ2-1; the match to TRBD1 covers 8 bases. Losses at the gene ends were 2 bases for V and 8 bases for J; bases not matched to a gene: 11. The CDR3 is 16 amino acids. Per the germline V gene, CDR1 is KGHSH and CDR2 is LQKENI. The CDR3 DNA reads as TGTGCCAGCTCACCAAAAGGGACAGGACGGAGCGATGAGCAGTTCTTC. It translates to CASSPKGTGRSDEQFF.

In its sample, this clone was seen once. The V call is TRBV13, the J call TRBJ2-3; 14 nucleotides line up with TRBD2. CDR3 length equals 18 residues. Unmatched junction bases numbered 11, after V lost 4 bases and J lost 5 bases. Germline-derived CDR1 and CDR2 are PRHDT and FYEKMQ (reference sequence). The CDR3 is CASSSSRLAGGPGDTQYF. CDR3 sequence (DNA): TGTGCCAGCAGCTCCTCTCGACTAGCGGGGGGGCCCGGAGATACGCAGTATTTT.